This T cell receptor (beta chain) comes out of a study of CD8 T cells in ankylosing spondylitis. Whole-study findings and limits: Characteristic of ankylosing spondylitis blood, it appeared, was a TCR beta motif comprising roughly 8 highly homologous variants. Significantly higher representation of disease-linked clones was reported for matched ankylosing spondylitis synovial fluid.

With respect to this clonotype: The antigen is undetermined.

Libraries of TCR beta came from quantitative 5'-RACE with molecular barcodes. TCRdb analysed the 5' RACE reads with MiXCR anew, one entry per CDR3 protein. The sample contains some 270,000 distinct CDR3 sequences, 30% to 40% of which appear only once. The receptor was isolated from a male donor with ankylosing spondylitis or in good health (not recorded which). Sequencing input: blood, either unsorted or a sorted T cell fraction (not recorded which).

The CDR3 region is CSARVTEADTQYF. The CDR3 DNA sequence: TGCAGTGCTAGAGTTACTGAGGCAGATACGCAGTATTTT. J is TRBJ2-3 and V is TRBV20-1; D unclear. V was clipped by 1 base and J by 4 bases, with 9 bases between them. The germline gives CDR1 DFQATT, CDR2 SNEGSKA (reference sequence). The CDR3 is 13 amino acids.